The sequence of this T cell receptor (beta chain) was determined in a study of identical twins. This clonotype was observed at least ten times. The CDR3 runs to 15 residues. The V end lost 0 bases, the J end lost 8 bases, and 17 bases lay between the germline ends. Germline loops: CDR1 DFQATT, CDR2 SNEGSKA (reference sequence). One entry per CDR3 protein, called by TCRdb with MiXCR from the 5' RACE reads. The sample shows 350,000 to 450,000 distinct CDR3 sequences, less than 20% of them seen only once. Sequencing used naive T cells sorted from blood. The rearrangement uses TRBV20-1 and TRBJ2-1; D is unresolved. The TCR comes from a man in his forties or fifties in good health. The DNA of the CDR3 is TGCAGTGCTAGAGATTGGGCACGGGCCGACTATGAGCAGTTCTTC. This gives the protein CSARDWARADYEQFF.